The T cell receptor beta chain described here comes from a study of T cells after yellow fever vaccination. Study-level results: The appearance of a small share of clonotypes in both CD4 and CD8 compartments was observed. The secondary response was weaker but peaked faster, day 5 versus 15.

V lost 4 bases and J lost 7, with 12 bases in between. CDR1 and CDR2 from the germline V gene are SGHAT and FQNNGV. The length of the CDR3 is 13 residues. This clonotype was seen once. Its specificity is unknown. A 5'RACE template-switching step, the method used to make TCR cDNA, added a universal primer site and UMIs. TCRdb used MiXCR to reprocess the 5' RACE reads, holding one entry per CDR3 protein. The sample shows 450,000 to 600,000 distinct CDR3 sequences, roughly 14% of them seen only once. The chain links TRBV11-2 to TRBJ2-3, with D maybe TRBD2 (6 bases). The clonotype was recovered from a young man who received the YFV17D yellow fever vaccine. This specimen was PBMCs, taken on the day of the yellow fever booster vaccination. This CDR3 reads CASSYRDWHTQYF. DNA of the CDR3: TGTGCCAGCAGCTACCGGGACTGGCATACGCAGTATTTT. Supplemented by reference TRBV11-2 and TRBJ2-3, the full variable domain reads EAGVAQSPRYKIIEKRQSVAFWCNPISGHATLYWYQQILGQGPKLLIQFQNNGVVDDSQLPKDRFSAERLKGVDSTLKIQPAKLEDSAVYLCASSYRDWHTQYFGPGTRLTVL.